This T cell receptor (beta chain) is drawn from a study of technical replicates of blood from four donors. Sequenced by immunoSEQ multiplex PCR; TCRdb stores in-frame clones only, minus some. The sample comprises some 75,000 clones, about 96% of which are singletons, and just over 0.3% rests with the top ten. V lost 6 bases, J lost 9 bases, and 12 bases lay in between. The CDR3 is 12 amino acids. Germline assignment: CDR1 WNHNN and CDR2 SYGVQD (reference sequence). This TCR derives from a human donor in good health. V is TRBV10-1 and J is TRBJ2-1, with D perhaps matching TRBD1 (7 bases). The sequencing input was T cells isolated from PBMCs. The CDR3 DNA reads TGCGCCAGCAGCGTCCAGGGGGGTGAGCAGTTCTTC. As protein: CASSVQGGEQFF.